This TCR beta chain was sequenced for a study of beta chain features in type 1 diabetes. Study at large: When patients were set against healthy donors, age, gender and cell yields were similar. General study points: Shorter templates may be favored by PCR, equally so in patients and controls. The naive, central memory and Treg TCRB repertoires of patients appeared to be more similar to one another than those of healthy donors.

This clone was seen a handful of times. The antigen is unknown. As every portion of the isolated RNA was reverse transcribed, the sequencing read expressed TCRB transcripts. The data were produced by immunoSEQ multiplex PCR, yet TCRdb's version contains in-frame clones alone and is incomplete. The table lists around 330,000 clones, about 10% of them singletons. V was trimmed by 4 bases and J by 7 bases, leaving 14 bases between them. The CDR3 is 13 residues long. Germline V gene data show CDR1 as SQVTM and CDR2 as ANQGSEA. The material sequenced was naive CD4+ T cells from blood. The chain links TRBV29-1 to TRBJ1-5; D is possibly TRBD1 (5 bases). The clonotype originates from a woman aged 30 to 39 in good health. CDR3 sequence: CSVGQGLGQPQHF. The CDR3 coding sequence is TGCAGCGTTGGGCAGGGTCTGGGACAGCCCCAGCATTTT.